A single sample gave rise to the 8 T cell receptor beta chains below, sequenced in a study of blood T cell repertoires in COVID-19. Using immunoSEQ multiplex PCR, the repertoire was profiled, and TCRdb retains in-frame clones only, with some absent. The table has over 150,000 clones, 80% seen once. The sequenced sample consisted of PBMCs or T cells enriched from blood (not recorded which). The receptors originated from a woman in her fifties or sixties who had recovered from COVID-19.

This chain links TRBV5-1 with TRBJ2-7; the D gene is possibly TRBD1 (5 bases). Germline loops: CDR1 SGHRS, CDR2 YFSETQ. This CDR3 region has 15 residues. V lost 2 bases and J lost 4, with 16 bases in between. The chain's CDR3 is CASSLSGLQAYEQYF. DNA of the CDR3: TGCGCCAGCAGCTTATCAGGGTTGCAGGCTTACGAGCAGTACTTC.

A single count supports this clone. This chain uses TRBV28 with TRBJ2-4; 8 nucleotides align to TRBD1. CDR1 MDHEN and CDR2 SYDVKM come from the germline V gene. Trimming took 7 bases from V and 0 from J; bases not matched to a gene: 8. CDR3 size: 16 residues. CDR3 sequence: CASTPSGGLAKNIQYF. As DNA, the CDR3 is TGTGCCAGCACCCCCTCAGGGGGCCTAGCCAAAAACATTCAGTACTTC.

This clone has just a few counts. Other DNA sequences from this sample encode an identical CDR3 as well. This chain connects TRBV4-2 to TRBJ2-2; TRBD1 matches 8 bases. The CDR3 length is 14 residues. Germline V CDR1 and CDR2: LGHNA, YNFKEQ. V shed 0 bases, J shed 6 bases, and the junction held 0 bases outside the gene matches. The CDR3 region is CASSQDRGPGELFF. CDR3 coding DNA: TGTGCCAGCAGCCAAGACAGGGGGCCCGGGGAGCTGTTTTTT.

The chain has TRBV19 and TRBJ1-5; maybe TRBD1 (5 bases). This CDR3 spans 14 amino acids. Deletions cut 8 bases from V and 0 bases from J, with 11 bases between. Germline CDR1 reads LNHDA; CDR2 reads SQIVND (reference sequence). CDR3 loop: CASQGPLSNQPQHF. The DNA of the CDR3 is TGTGCCAGTCAGGGTCCCCTTAGCAATCAGCCCCAGCATTTT.

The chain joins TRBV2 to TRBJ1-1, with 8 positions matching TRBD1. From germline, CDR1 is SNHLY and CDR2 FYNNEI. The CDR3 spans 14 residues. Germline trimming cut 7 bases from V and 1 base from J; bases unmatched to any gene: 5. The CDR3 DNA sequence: TGTGCCAGCATTAGACAGGGGACGAACACTGAAGCTTTCTTT. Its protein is CASIRQGTNTEAFF.

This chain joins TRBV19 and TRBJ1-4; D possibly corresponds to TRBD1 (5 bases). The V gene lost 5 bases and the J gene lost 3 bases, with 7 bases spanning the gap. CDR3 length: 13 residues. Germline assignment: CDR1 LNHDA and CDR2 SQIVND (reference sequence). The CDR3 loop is CASSGAANEKLFF. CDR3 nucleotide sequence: TGTGCCAGTAGTGGGGCGGCTAATGAAAAACTGTTTTTT.

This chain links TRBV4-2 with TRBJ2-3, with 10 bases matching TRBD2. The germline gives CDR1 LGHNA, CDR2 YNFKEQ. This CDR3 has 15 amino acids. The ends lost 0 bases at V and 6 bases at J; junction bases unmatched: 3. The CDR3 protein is CASSQEAGGPDTQYF. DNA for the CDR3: TGTGCCAGCAGCCAAGAAGCGGGGGGGCCCGATACGCAGTATTTT.

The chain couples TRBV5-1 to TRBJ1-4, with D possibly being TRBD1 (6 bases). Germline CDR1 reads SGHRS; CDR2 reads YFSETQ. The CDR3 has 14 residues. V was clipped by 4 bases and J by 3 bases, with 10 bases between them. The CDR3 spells CASSIQGPNEKLFF. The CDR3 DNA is TGCGCCAGCAGCATACAGGGACCTAATGAAAAACTGTTTTTT.